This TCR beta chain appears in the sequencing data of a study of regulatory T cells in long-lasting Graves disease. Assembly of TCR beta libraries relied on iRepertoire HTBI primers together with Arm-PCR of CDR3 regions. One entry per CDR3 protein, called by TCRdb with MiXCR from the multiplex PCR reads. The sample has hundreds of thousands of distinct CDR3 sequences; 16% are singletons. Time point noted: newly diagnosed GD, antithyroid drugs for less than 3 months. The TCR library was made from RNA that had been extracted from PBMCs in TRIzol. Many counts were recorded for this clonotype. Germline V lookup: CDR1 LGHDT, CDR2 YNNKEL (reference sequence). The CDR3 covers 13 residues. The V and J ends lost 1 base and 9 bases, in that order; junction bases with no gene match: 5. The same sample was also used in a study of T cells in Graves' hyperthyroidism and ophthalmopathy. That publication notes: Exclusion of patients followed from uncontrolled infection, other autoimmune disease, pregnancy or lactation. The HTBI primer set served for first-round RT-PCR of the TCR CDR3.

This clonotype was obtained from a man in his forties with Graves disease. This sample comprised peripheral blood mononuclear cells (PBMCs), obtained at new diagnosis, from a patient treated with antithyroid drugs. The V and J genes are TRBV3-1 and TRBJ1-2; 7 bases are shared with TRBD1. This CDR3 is CASSQVEGASYTF. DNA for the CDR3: TGTGCCAGCAGCCAAGTAGAGGGGGCTAGCTACACCTTC.